The 25 T cell receptor beta chains reported below all come from one sample, sequenced in a study of shared clonotypes between healthy human individuals. Clones were read by immunoSEQ multiplex PCR, and TCRdb kept only the in-frame ones, dropping some. The sample consists of around 2,000,000 clones, more than 85% of them appearing once. CD45RO-negative CD8 cells positively selected for CCR7 made up the naive population, which excluded terminally differentiated effector memory CD45RA+ cells. Sequences were obtained from naive CD8+ T cells from PBMCs. The receptors here all came from a man between 18 and 29 years old in good health. Some clones in this sample may be carry-over from other donors' samples.

The rearrangement uses TRBV11-2 and TRBJ1-1, with TRBD1 identical over 11 bases. Germline V gene sequence: CDR1 SGHAT, CDR2 FQNNGV. V dropped 5 bases and J dropped 11; count of bases not matched to a gene: 13. This CDR3 spans 15 amino acids. In nucleotides, the CDR3 is TGTGCCAGCAGCCCGAGGACAGGGGGCTTTATGGGCGCTTTCTTT. It is translated as CASSPRTGGFMGAFF.

The chain joins TRBV5-8 to TRBJ2-7; the D gene is possibly TRBD1 (6 bases). The CDR3 is 14 residues long. Trimming removed 7 bases from V and 5 bases from J, with 19 bases in between. Germline V CDR1 and CDR2: SGHTS, YDEGEE. In DNA, the CDR3 is TGTGCCAGCCTCCCACGCAGAGGGGGAGACGAGCAGTACTTC. Protein: CASLPRRGGDEQYF. Full variable domain (remainder filled in from reference TRBV5-8 and TRBJ2-7): EAGVTQSPTHLIKTRGQQATLRCSPISGHTSVYWYQQALGLGLQFLLWYDEGEERNRGNFPPRFSGRQFPNYSSELNVNALELEDSALYLCASLPRRGGDEQYFGPGTRLTVT.

V is TRBV4-2 and J is TRBJ2-3; tentatively, D is TRBD2 (5 bases). The CDR3 covers 16 residues. Trimming took off 0 bases at V and 0 bases at J, with 10 bases between the two ends. The germline V gene encodes CDR1 LGHNA and CDR2 YNFKEQ. Here the CDR3 DNA reads TGTGCCAGCAGCCAAGATCGAGGGTCTAGCACAGATACGCAGTATTTT. It translates to CASSQDRGSSTDTQYF.

The genes are TRBV27 and TRBJ2-1; 8 bases are a match to TRBD2. J lost 9 bases, V lost 0 bases, and 7 bases had no gene match. This CDR3 contains 15 residues. CDR1 is MNHEY, CDR2 SMNVEV, per germline (reference sequence). CDR3 DNA sequence: TGTGCCAGCAGTTTATCTAGCGGGATGGGGCCTGAGCAGTTCTTC. It yields the protein CASSLSSGMGPEQFF.

The chain employs TRBV29-1 and TRBJ1-2; a weak D match, TRBD1 (5 bases). This CDR3 is built from 16 residues. Germline V lookup: CDR1 SQVTM, CDR2 ANQGSEA. The V end was cut by 4 bases, the J end by 3 bases, with 21 bases between. DNA for the CDR3: TGCAGCGTTGGGCCCTTTTTCCTCGACAGCTACTATGGCTACACCTTC. Amino acids: CSVGPFFLDSYYGYTF. The full variable domain, in which reference TRBV29-1 and TRBJ1-2 provide the parts outside the CDR3, is SAVISQKPSRDICQRGTSLTIQCQVDSQVTMMFWYRQQPGQSLTLIATANQGSEATYESGFVIDKFPISRPNLTFSTLTVSNMSPEDSSIYLCSVGPFFLDSYYGYTFGSGTRLTVV.

The genes are TRBV27 and TRBJ2-2; weak D call: TRBD1 (5 bases). Trimming took 5 bases from V and 9 from J, leaving 13 bases between them. The CDR3 is 13 residues long. The germline V gene has CDR1 MNHEY and CDR2 SMNVEV (reference sequence). The CDR3 loop reads CASSRQPSRELFF. The CDR3 DNA reads TGTGCCAGCAGTAGACAGCCGTCAAGGGAGCTGTTTTTT.

This sequence joins TRBV27 and TRBJ1-1, with 7 positions matching TRBD1. The CDR3 has 16 amino acids. Germline lookup yields CDR1 MNHEY and CDR2 SMNVEV (reference sequence). Germline trimming cut 5 bases from V and 3 bases from J; bases unmatched to any gene: 12. The CDR3 nucleotides are TGTGCCAGCAGTCTGGGACAGATCATGGGGTACACTGAAGCTTTCTTT. Translated: CASSLGQIMGYTEAFF.

Comment on this clone: One end of the junction is discordant with germline, which a read error may explain. DNA of the CDR3: TGTGCCAGCAGCTTCCACGGAGGGGGGGACTCCGGGGTCTTC. It is translated as CASSFHGGGDSGVF. V is TRBV7-2 and J is TRBJ2-1, with D possibly being TRBD2 (7 bases). The CDR3 extends over 14 amino acids. Germline CDR1 SGHTA, CDR2 FQGNSA.

There are a few counts of this clone. The chain uses TRBV5-1 and TRBJ1-4, with D perhaps TRBD1 (5 bases). The CDR3 spans 13 residues. V shed 3 bases and J shed 8 bases, with 11 bases lying between them. Germline V gene lookup returns CDR1 SGHRS and CDR2 YFSETQ. DNA of the CDR3: TGCGCCAGCAGCTGGCCGGGGGACGAAAAACTGTTTTTT. This codes for CASSWPGDEKLFF.

The V call is TRBV13, the J call TRBJ2-3, with D perhaps matching TRBD2 (6 bases). The V gene lost 4 bases and the J gene lost 0 bases, with 14 bases spanning the gap. The CDR3 runs 16 residues. Germline V gene sequence: CDR1 PRHDT, CDR2 FYEKMQ (reference sequence). The CDR3 region is CASSSLGGVSTDTQYF. The CDR3 DNA reads TGTGCCAGCAGCTCCCTCGGAGGGGTAAGCACAGATACGCAGTATTTT.

V and J are TRBV15 and TRBJ2-1; D is uncertain. Germline loops: CDR1 LNHNV, CDR2 YYDKDF (reference sequence). The CDR3 consists of 17 residues. V lost 5 bases and J lost 10, with 27 bases in between. This chain's CDR3 is CATSPAGLGRPAREQFF. The CDR3 DNA sequence: TGTGCCACCAGCCCCGCCGGTCTAGGACGCCCGGCGAGAGAGCAGTTCTTC.

This chain links TRBV27 with TRBJ1-2, with D tentatively TRBD1 (5 bases). This CDR3 has 14 amino acids. Deletions cut 1 base from V and 8 bases from J, with 14 bases between. Germline loops: CDR1 MNHEY, CDR2 SMNVEV (reference sequence). The CDR3 nucleotides are TGTGCCAGCAGTTTATATTCCGAGGGACGGGGCTACACCTTC. This codes for CASSLYSEGRGYTF.

The chain combines TRBV6-5 with TRBJ2-5; tentative D call: TRBD2 (6 bases). Trimming took off 5 bases at V and 1 base at J, with 11 bases between the two ends. This CDR3 comprises 14 residues. CDR1 MNHEY and CDR2 SVGAGI come from the germline V gene. In nucleotides, the CDR3 is TGTGCCAGCAGTCCGACTAGTTCCCAAGAGACCCAGTACTTC. As protein: CASSPTSSQETQYF.

The J gene is TRBJ1-1, the V gene TRBV5-5; perhaps TRBD1 as D (5 bases). Germline loops: CDR1 SGHKS, CDR2 YYEKEE (reference sequence). The CDR3 runs to 17 residues. The V and J ends lost 0 bases and 0 bases respectively, with 15 bases between them. CDR3: CASSLVWDAVVNTEAFF. In nucleotides, the CDR3 is TGTGCCAGCAGCTTGGTTTGGGACGCAGTCGTGAACACTGAAGCTTTCTTT.

This sequence joins TRBV4-2 and TRBJ1-2, with 11 bases matching TRBD1. After removal of 4 bases from V and 6 bases from J, the junction contained 16 bases not matched to a gene. The V gene's germline CDR1 is LGHNA and CDR2 YNFKEQ. The CDR3 consists of 18 residues. For the CDR3, the DNA is TGTGCCAGCAGCCCACTGCCCGGACAGGGGGCCTCATATGATGGCTACACCTTC. Translating it yields CASSPLPGQGASYDGYTF.

Comments on this clone: The sample contains more than one DNA sequence encoding this CDR3. The gene calls are TRBV27 and TRBJ2-1; TRBD1 aligns across 8 bases. Trimming removed 6 bases from V and 7 bases from J; junction bases left unmatched: 8. This CDR3 has 14 residues. Germline V gene sequence: CDR1 MNHEY, CDR2 SMNVEV (reference sequence). This CDR3 reads CASRYQGARNEQFF. The CDR3 DNA sequence: TGTGCCAGCAGGTATCAGGGGGCAAGAAATGAGCAGTTCTTC.

The chain employs TRBV2 and TRBJ1-4, with D tentatively TRBD1 (5 bases). Per germline, CDR1 SNHLY and CDR2 FYNNEI. The CDR3 is made up of 15 amino acids. V lost 0 bases and J 7 bases, leaving 12 bases between the germline ends. CDR3 loop: CASSEAGTGGEKLFF. Written as DNA, the CDR3 is TGTGCCAGCAGTGAAGCAGGGACCGGGGGTGAAAAACTGTTTTTT.

The V gene is TRBV9, the J gene TRBJ2-7, with 14 positions matching TRBD2. V trimming: 4 bases; J trimming: 4 bases; junction bases outside the gene matches: 4. Germline CDR1 SGDLS, CDR2 YYNGEE. The CDR3 spans 15 residues. CDR3: CASSSGLAGDYEQYF. DNA of the CDR3: TGTGCCAGCAGCTCGGGACTAGCGGGAGATTACGAGCAGTACTTC.

The V gene is TRBV29-1, the J gene TRBJ1-1; possible D gene TRBD1, 6 bases. Germline CDR1 SQVTM, CDR2 ANQGSEA. The CDR3 spans 13 residues. The V and J ends lost 7 bases and 5 bases respectively, with 17 bases between them. The CDR3 DNA is TGCAGCGCATTTCACAGGGTGGGGACTGAAGCTTTCTTT. Its translation is CSAFHRVGTEAFF. The variable domain in full, with the rest retrieved from reference TRBV29-1 and TRBJ1-1, is SAVISQKPSRDICQRGTSLTIQCQVDSQVTMMFWYRQQPGQSLTLIATANQGSEATYESGFVIDKFPISRPNLTFSTLTVSNMSPEDSSIYLCSAFHRVGTEAFFGQGTRLTVV.

This clone was recorded only once. The genes are TRBV19 and TRBJ2-3; D ambiguous. Trimming removed 5 bases from V and 4 bases from J, with 13 bases in between. This CDR3 has 14 residues. Germline V gene data show CDR1 as LNHDA and CDR2 as SQIVND (reference sequence). CDR3 nucleotides: TGTGCCAGTAGTCCCCTTCCGCATTCAGATACGCAGTATTTT. It codes for CASSPLPHSDTQYF. Filled out from reference TRBV19 and TRBJ2-3, the complete variable domain reads DGGITQSPKYLFRKEGQNVTLSCEQNLNHDAMYWYRQDPGQGLRLIYYSQIVNDFQKGDIAEGYSVSREKKESFPLTVTSAQKNPTAFYLCASSPLPHSDTQYFGPGTRLTVL.

The chain joins TRBV27 to TRBJ2-5; the D is unclear. CDR1 is MNHEY and CDR2 is SMNVEV in the germline V gene (reference sequence). V was trimmed by 0 bases and J by 5 bases, leaving 16 bases between them. The CDR3 length is 16 residues. The chain's CDR3 is CASSLSGLRSMETQYF. The CDR3, as DNA: TGTGCCAGCAGTTTATCAGGCTTGAGAAGTATGGAGACCCAGTACTTC.

The rearrangement uses TRBV28 and TRBJ1-5; D is perhaps TRBD1 (5 bases). Per the germline V gene, CDR1 is MDHEN and CDR2 is SYDVKM. This CDR3 spans 11 amino acids. Trimming cost V 8 bases and J 5 bases, with 7 bases left between them. As DNA, the CDR3 is TGTGCCAGCGGGGGGGATCAGCCCCAGCATTTT. Translated: CASGGDQPQHF.

The chain employs TRBV25-1 and TRBJ1-4; no reliable D call. The V gene's germline CDR1 is MGHDK and CDR2 SYGVNS. Between the trimmed V and J ends, which lost 2 bases and 5 bases, there was a span of 21 bases. This CDR3 region has 18 residues. DNA of the CDR3: TGTGCCAGCAGTGAAACATTTCCACTCTTCAAAAAGAATGAAAAACTGTTTTTT. Translation gives CASSETFPLFKKNEKLFF.

The chain employs TRBV6-5 and TRBJ2-5; 9 positions match TRBD2. Trimming took 3 bases from V and 5 from J; bases not matched to a gene: 10. Germline lookup yields CDR1 MNHEY and CDR2 SVGAGI. The CDR3 sequence is 16 residues long. The CDR3 nucleotides read TGTGCCAGCAGTTATGGTTCTAGCGGGGAGGGGGAGACCCAGTACTTC. It translates to CASSYGSSGEGETQYF.

This sequence joins TRBV28 and TRBJ2-1; tentatively, D is TRBD2 (5 bases). Germline values: CDR1 MDHEN, CDR2 SYDVKM. The CDR3 is 16 residues long. The ends were cut back, 6 bases at V and 0 bases at J, with 15 bases in the middle. This CDR3 is CASSSSGESSYNEQFF. The CDR3 DNA sequence: TGTGCCAGCAGCTCGAGCGGAGAAAGCTCCTACAATGAGCAGTTCTTC.